These T cell receptor beta chains were read from a single sample in a study of blood T cell repertoires in COVID-19. This table comes from immunoSEQ multiplex PCR, and its TCRdb copy is limited to in-frame clones, with some not included. The sample lists about 74,000 clones; 88% were seen once. Sequenced: peripheral blood. Receptors originate from a woman aged 80 or over with active or convalescent COVID-19. Both conserved end residues are part of each CDR3. D genes are given only for firm matches. Rows may omit the clone size; those that give it use once, few, many or a size class.

TRBJ2-5	TRBV19	NA	TRBD2	CASSNGGASREETQYF	TGTGCCAGTAGTAACGGGGGGGCCTCCCGGGAAGAGACCCAGTACTTC
TRBJ1-5	TRBV9	NA	NA	CASSVAGGAEQPQHF	TGTGCCAGCAGCGTAGCTGGGGGGGCCGAACAGCCCCAGCATTTT
TRBJ2-7	TRBV27	NA	NA	CASSLSTAAGREQYF	TGTGCCAGCAGTTTATCTACAGCCGCGGGTAGGGAGCAGTACTTC
TRBJ1-5	TRBV18	NA	NA	CASSPNGGADQPQHF	TGTGCCAGCTCACCAAACGGGGGGGCCGATCAGCCCCAGCATTTT
TRBJ2-7	TRBV29-1	NA	NA	CSVAGSYEQYF	TGCAGCGTTGCGGGGTCCTACGAGCAGTACTTC
TRBJ2-5	TRBV27	NA	TRBD2	CASSALWRGEETQYF	TGTGCCAGCAGTGCCCTTTGGCGGGGGGAAGAGACCCAGTACTTC
TRBJ2-7	TRBV12-5	NA	NA	CASGKAVSMNEQYF	TGTGCTAGTGGCAAGGCGGTCTCTATGAACGAGCAGTACTTC
TRBJ1-1	TRBV7-6	few	NA	CASSTTDSDTEAFF	TGTGCCAGCAGCACGACAGACAGCGACACTGAAGCTTTCTTT
TRBJ1-1	TRBV5-1	NA	NA	CASSLKGMNTEAFF	TGCGCCAGCAGCTTGAAGGGGATGAACACTGAAGCTTTCTTT
TRBJ2-2	TRBV24-1	NA	TRBD2	CAAGGADTGELFF	TGTGCCGCGGGAGGGGCGGACACCGGGGAGCTGTTTTTT
TRBJ2-2	TRBV9	NA	TRBD2	CASSPAAGGPGRGGELFF	TGTGCCAGCAGCCCGGCAGCCGGAGGGCCTGGGAGGGGCGGGGAGCTGTTTTTT
TRBJ1-2	TRBV19	NA	TRBD1	CASNPGTVFPYYGYTF	TGTGCCAGTAACCCCGGGACAGTTTTCCCCTACTATGGCTACACCTTC
TRBJ2-5	TRBV3-1/TRBV3-2	NA	TRBD2	CASSPLAGGTQYF	TGTGCCAGCAGCCCCTTAGCGGGAGGTACCCAGTACTTC
TRBJ1-5	TRBV19	NA	TRBD1	CASSRDRGPRQPQHF	TGTGCCAGTAGTCGGGACAGGGGGCCACGGCAGCCCCAGCATTTT
TRBJ1-1	TRBV29-1	NA	TRBD1	CSAKTGREAFF	TGCAGCGCCAAGACAGGGCGGGAAGCTTTCTTT
TRBJ2-2	TRBV6-2/TRBV6-3	once	TRBD1	CASSYTYRGRGTGELFF	TGTGCCAGCAGTTACACCTACAGGGGGCGCGGCACCGGGGAGCTGTTTTTT
TRBJ2-4	TRBV28	NA	NA	CASSLQELAKNIQYF	TGTGCCAGCAGCCTACAGGAGCTAGCCAAAAACATTCAGTACTTC
TRBJ2-7	TRBV24-1	NA	NA	CAPYLQGSYEQYF	TGTGCCCCCTACCTACAGGGCTCCTACGAGCAGTACTTC
TRBJ2-6	TRBV7-3	NA	NA	CASSPGGSGANVLTF	TGTGCCAGCAGCCCAGGAGGGTCTGGGGCCAACGTCCTGACTTTC
TRBJ2-7	TRBV6-5	NA	TRBD1	CASLRQGTRQYF	TGTGCCAGTCTAAGACAGGGCACCCGGCAGTACTTC
TRBJ1-4	TRBV9	NA	TRBD1	CASSATGGSTNEKLFF	TGTGCCAGCAGCGCCACAGGGGGGTCAACTAATGAAAAACTGTTTTTT
TRBJ1-5	TRBV19	NA	TRBD1	CASTGQVDQPQHF	TGTGCCAGTACGGGACAGGTTGACCAGCCCCAGCATTTT
TRBJ2-3	TRBV5-1	NA	NA	CASRSVPTDTQYF	TGCGCCAGCAGGTCCGTTCCCACAGATACGCAGTATTTT
TRBJ1-2	TRBV5-4	NA	TRBD1	CASSLETGGAYGYTF	TGTGCCAGCAGCTTGGAAACAGGGGGTGCCTATGGCTACACCTTC
TRBJ2-5	TRBV30	NA	NA	CAWSVYRGDETQYF	TGTGCCTGGAGTGTCTATAGGGGCGATGAGACCCAGTACTTC
TRBJ2-5	TRBV5-4	NA	TRBD2	CASTPGRGTQETQYF	TGTGCCAGCACCCCCGGGCGGGGGACTCAAGAGACCCAGTACTTC
TRBJ2-1	TRBV5-1	NA	TRBD1	CASRTGLMSYNEQFF	TGCGCCAGCAGGACAGGGTTAATGTCCTACAATGAGCAGTTCTTC
TRBJ2-3	TRBV29-1	NA	NA	CSVVAAGTDTQYF	TGCAGCGTTGTAGCAGCGGGTACAGATACGCAGTATTTT
TRBJ2-7	TRBV4-3	once	TRBD2	CASSQGLAGAYEQYF	TGCGCCAGCAGCCAGGGACTAGCGGGAGCCTACGAGCAGTACTTC
TRBJ1-5	TRBV9	NA	TRBD1	CASSVGPGGDQPQHF	TGTGCCAGCAGCGTAGGTCCAGGGGGCGATCAGCCCCAGCATTTT
TRBJ2-3	TRBV24-1	NA	TRBD2	CASGTSGIADTQYF	TGTGCCTCGGGGACTAGCGGGATAGCAGATACGCAGTATTTT
TRBJ2-5	TRBV5-4	once	NA	CASSLVGGETQYF	TGTGCCAGCAGCCTTGTGGGGGGAGAGACCCAGTACTTC
TRBJ2-3	TRBV5-1	NA	NA	CASSLGRSTDTQYF	TGCGCCAGCAGCTTGGGTAGAAGCACAGATACGCAGTATTTT
TRBJ2-1	TRBV4-1	NA	NA	CASSQSAGFSDWNEQFF	TGCGCCAGCAGCCAATCTGCAGGGTTCAGCGACTGGAATGAGCAGTTCTTC
TRBJ1-1	TRBV7-2	NA	NA	CASSRNRVSTEAFF	TGTGCCAGCAGCCGCAACAGGGTATCTACTGAAGCTTTCTTT
TRBJ2-2	TRBV14	few	TRBD1	CASSPWTGRTGELFF	TGTGCCAGCAGCCCCTGGACAGGGAGGACCGGGGAGCTGTTTTTT
TRBJ1-4	TRBV11-3	NA	NA	CASSLGDSTTNEKLFF	TGTGCCAGCAGCTTAGGGGACTCTACAACTAATGAAAAACTGTTTTTT